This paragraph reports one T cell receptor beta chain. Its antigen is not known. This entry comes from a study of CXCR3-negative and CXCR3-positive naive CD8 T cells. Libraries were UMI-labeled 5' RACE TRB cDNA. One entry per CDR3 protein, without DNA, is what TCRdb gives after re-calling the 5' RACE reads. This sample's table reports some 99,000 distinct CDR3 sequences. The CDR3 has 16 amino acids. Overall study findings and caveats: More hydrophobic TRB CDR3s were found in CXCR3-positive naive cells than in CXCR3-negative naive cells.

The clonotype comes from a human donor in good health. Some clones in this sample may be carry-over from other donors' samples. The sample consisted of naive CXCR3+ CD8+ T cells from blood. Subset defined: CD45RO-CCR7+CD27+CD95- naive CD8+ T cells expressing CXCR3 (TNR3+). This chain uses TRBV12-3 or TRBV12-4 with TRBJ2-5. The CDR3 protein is CASSSVGPLIQETQYF.